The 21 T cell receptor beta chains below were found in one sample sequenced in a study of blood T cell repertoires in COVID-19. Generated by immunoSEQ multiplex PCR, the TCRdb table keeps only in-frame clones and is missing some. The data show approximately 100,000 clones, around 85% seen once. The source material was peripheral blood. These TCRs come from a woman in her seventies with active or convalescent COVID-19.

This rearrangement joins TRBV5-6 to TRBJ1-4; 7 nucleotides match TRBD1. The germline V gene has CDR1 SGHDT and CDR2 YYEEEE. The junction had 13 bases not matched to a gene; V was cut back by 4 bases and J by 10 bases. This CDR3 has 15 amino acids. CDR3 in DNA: TGTGCCAGCAGCGGCCGTAGGACAGGCTTTGGAAAACTGTTTTTT. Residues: CASSGRRTGFGKLFF. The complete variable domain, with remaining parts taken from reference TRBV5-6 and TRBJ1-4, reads DAGVTQSPTHLIKTRGQQVTLRCSPKSGHDTVSWYQQALGQGPQFIFQYYEEEERQRGNFPDRFSGHQFPNYSSELNVNALLLGDSALYLCASSGRRTGFGKLFFGSGTQLSVL.

The DNA for the CDR3 is TGTGCCAGCAGTGATGGCCAGCCACTAAAACATTTT. Its protein product is CASSDGQPLKHF. The chain links TRBV2 to TRBJ1-5, with D hard to call. The germline V gene encodes CDR1 SNHLY and CDR2 FYNNEI. Trimming left V 3 bases short and J 16 bases short, with 16 bases between. The CDR3 contains 12 residues. Drawing the rest from reference TRBV2 and TRBJ1-5, the complete variable domain is EPEVTQTPSHQVTQMGQEVILRCVPISNHLYFYWYRQILGQKVEFLVSFYNNEISEKSEIFDDQFSVERPDGSNFTLKIRSTKLEDSAMYFCASSDGQPLKHFGDGTRLSIL.

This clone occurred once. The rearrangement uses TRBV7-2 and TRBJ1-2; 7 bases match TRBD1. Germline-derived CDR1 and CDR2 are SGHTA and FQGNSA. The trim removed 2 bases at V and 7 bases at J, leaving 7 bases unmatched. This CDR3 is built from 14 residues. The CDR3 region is CASSLLGTASGYTF. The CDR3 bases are TGTGCCAGCAGCTTACTTGGGACAGCATCTGGCTACACCTTC. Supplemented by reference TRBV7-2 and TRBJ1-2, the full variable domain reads GAGVSQSPSNKVTEKGKDVELRCDPISGHTALYWYRQSLGQGLEFLIYFQGNSAPDKSGLPSDRFSAERTGGSVSTLTIQRTQQEDSAVYLCASSLLGTASGYTFGSGTRLTVV.

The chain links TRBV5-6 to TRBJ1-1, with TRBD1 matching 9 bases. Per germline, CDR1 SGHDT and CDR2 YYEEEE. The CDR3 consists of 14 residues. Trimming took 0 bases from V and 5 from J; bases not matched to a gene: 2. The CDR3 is CASSLGTGVTEAFF. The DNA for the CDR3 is TGTGCCAGCAGCTTGGGGACAGGGGTAACTGAAGCTTTCTTT.

CDR3 nucleotides: TGTGCCAGCAGCCAAAGTAGCCCGTCTGGACTGTTTTTT. Translation: CASSQSSPSGLFF. This chain links TRBV3-1 (or the pseudogene TRBV3-2) with TRBJ1-4; D is undetermined. Germline CDR1 reads LGHDT; CDR2 reads YNNKEL (reference sequence). V lost 2 bases and J 13 bases, leaving 14 bases between the germline ends. The CDR3 totals 13 residues.

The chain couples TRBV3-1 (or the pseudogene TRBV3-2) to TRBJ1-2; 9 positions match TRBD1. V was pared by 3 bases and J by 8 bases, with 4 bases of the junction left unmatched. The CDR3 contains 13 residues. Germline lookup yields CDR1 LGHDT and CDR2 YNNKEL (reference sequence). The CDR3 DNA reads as TGTGCCAGCAGCCACCGACAGGGGGACGGCTACACCTTC. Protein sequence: CASSHRQGDGYTF.

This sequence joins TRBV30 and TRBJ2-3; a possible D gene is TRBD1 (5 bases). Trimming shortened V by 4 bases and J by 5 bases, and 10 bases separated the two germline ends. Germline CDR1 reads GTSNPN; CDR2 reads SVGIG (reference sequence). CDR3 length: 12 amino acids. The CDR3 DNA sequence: TGTGCCTGGACCATGCAGGGAGATACGCAGTATTTT. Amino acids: CAWTMQGDTQYF.

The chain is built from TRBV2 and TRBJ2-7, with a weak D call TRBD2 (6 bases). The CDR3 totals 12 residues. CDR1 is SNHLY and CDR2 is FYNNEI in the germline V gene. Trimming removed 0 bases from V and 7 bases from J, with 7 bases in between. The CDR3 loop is CASSEARGEQYF. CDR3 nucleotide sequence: TGTGCCAGCAGTGAAGCGCGGGGAGAGCAGTACTTC.

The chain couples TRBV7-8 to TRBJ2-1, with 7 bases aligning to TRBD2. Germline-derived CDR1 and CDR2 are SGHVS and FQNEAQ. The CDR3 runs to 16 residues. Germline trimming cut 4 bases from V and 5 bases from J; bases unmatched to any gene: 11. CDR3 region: CASSSSAGAGDNEQFF. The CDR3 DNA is TGTGCCAGCAGCTCAAGCGCGGGAGCGGGTGACAATGAGCAGTTCTTC.

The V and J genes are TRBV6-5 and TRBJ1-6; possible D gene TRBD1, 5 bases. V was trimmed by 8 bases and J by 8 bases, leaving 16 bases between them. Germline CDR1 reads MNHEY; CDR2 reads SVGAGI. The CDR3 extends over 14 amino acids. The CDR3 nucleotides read TGTGCCAGCCGTAGGGGCTACCGGGATTCACCCCTCCACTTT. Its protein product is CASRRGYRDSPLHF.

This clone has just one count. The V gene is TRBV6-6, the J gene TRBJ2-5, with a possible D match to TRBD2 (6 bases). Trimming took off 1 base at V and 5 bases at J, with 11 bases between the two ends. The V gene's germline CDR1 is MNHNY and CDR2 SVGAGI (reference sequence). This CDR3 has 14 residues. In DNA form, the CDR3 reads TGTGCCAGCAGTTACTGGGGGGTAGATGAGACCCAGTACTTC. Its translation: CASSYWGVDETQYF.

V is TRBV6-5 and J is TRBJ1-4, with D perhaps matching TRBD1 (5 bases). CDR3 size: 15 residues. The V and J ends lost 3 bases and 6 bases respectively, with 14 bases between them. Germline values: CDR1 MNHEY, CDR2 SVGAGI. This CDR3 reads CASSYLGASDEKLFF. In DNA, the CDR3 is TGTGCCAGCAGTTATCTTGGGGCAAGTGATGAAAAACTGTTTTTT.

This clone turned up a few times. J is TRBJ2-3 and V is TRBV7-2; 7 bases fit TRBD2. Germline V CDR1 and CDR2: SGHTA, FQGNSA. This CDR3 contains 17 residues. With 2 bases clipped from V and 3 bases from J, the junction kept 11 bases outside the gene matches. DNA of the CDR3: TGTGCCAGCAGCTTACTACCGGGGACTACGGTTACAGATACGCAGTATTTT. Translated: CASSLLPGTTVTDTQYF.

CDR3 region: CASSWGTEAPFGIQYF. The CDR3 region has the DNA TGCGCCAGCAGCTGGGGGACAGAGGCCCCCTTCGGGATTCAGTACTTC. The genes are TRBV5-1 and TRBJ2-4, with TRBD1 identical over 7 bases. Germline trimming cut 3 bases from V and 10 bases from J; bases unmatched to any gene: 16. Germline assignment: CDR1 SGHRS and CDR2 YFSETQ. CDR3 length equals 16 residues.

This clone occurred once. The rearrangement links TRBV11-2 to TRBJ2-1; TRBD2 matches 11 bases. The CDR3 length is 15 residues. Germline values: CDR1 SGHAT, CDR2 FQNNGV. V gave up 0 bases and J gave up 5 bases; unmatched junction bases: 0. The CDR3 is CASSLELAGDNEQFF. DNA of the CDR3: TGTGCCAGCAGCTTAGAACTAGCGGGGGACAATGAGCAGTTCTTC.

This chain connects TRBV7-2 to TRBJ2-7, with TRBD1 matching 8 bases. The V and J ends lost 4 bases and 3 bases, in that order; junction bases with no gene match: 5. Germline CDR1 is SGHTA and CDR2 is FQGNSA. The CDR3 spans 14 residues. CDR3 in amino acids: CASSSDRASYEQYF. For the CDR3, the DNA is TGTGCCAGCAGCTCGGACAGGGCTAGCTACGAGCAGTACTTC.

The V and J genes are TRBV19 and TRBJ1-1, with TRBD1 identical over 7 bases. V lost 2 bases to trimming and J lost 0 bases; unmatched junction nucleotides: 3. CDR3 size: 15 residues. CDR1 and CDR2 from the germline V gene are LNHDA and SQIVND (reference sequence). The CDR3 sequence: CASSISGTVNTEAFF. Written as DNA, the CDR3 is TGTGCCAGTAGTATATCGGGGACAGTGAACACTGAAGCTTTCTTT.

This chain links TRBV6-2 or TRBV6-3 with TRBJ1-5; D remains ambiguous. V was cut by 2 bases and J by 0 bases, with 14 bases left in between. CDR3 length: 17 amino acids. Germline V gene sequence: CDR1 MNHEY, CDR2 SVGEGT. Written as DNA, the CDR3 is TGTGCCAGCAGTTACGAACGCGGGATATATAGCAATCAGCCCCAGCATTTT. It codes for CASSYERGIYSNQPQHF.

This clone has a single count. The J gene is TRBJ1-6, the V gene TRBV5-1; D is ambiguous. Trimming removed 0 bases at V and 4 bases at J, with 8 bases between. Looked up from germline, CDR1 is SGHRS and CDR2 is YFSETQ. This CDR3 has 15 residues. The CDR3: CASSLEWQYNSPLHF. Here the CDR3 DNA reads TGCGCCAGCAGCTTGGAATGGCAGTATAATTCACCCCTCCACTTT.

Written as DNA, the CDR3 is TGTGCCAGCAGTCCGCGGTACTATGGCTACACCTTC. It translates to CASSPRYYGYTF. V gene TRBV6-5 combines with J gene TRBJ1-2; D gene unclear. Trimming shortened V by 5 bases and J by 3 bases, and 7 bases separated the two germline ends. The CDR3 contains 12 residues. Germline loops: CDR1 MNHEY, CDR2 SVGAGI.

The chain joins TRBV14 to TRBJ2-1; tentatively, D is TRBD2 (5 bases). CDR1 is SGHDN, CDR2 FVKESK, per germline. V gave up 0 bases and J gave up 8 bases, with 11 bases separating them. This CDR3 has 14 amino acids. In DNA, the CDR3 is TGTGCCAGCAGCCAAGATTGGCTAGCAGATGAGCAGTTCTTC. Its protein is CASSQDWLADEQFF.